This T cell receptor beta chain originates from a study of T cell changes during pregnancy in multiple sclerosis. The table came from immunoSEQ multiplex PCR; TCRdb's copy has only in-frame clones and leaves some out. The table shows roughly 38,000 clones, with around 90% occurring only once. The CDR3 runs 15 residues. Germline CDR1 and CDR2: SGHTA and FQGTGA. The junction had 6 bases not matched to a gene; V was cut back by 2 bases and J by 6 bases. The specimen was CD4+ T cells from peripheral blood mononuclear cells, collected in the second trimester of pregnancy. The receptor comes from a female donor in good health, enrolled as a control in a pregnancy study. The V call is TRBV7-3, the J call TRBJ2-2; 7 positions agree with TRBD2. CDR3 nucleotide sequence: TGTGCCAGCAGCTTATGGGGGGGAAACCCCGGGGAGCTGTTTTTT. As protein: CASSLWGGNPGELFF. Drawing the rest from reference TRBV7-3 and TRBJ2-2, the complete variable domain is GAGVSQTPSNKVTEKGKYVELRCDPISGHTALYWYRQSLGQGPEFLIYFQGTGAADDSGLPNDRFFAVRPEGSVSTLKIQRTERGDSAVYLCASSLWGGNPGELFFGEGSRLTVL.